This T cell receptor (beta chain) stems from a study of CD8 T cells in Susac syndrome. With random hexamers, roughly 0.5 to 1 ug RNA was reverse transcribed. A multiplex approach, immunoSEQ multiplex PCR, amplified TCR beta CDR3 across 54 Vbeta and 13 Jbeta. TCRdb processed the immunoSEQ multiplex PCR reads anew with MiXCR; each CDR3 protein has one entry. The sample holds roughly 130,000 distinct CDR3 sequences, around 94% seen once. V trimming: 3 bases; J trimming: 2 bases; junction bases outside the gene matches: 3. This CDR3 spans 15 amino acids. Germline V gives CDR1 SGHRS, CDR2 YFSETQ. The study's findings and limits: The study conceded that its TCR sequencing and HLA analysis involved relatively few individuals.

Sequencing of TCR beta was carried out in blood CD8+ and CD4+ T cells. Negative magnetic isolation gave CD8+ and CD4+ cells; FACS enriched CD8+ TEMRA. A single count supports this clonotype. What it binds is not known. This receptor was taken from a human donor with multiple sclerosis. The chain carries TRBV5-1 and TRBJ1-3, with 9 bases aligning to TRBD1. Source material: CD4+ T cells from PBMCs. The CDR3 loop is CASSWTGVTGNTIYF. The CDR3 DNA reads TGCGCCAGCAGCTGGACAGGGGTGACTGGAAACACCATATATTTT.